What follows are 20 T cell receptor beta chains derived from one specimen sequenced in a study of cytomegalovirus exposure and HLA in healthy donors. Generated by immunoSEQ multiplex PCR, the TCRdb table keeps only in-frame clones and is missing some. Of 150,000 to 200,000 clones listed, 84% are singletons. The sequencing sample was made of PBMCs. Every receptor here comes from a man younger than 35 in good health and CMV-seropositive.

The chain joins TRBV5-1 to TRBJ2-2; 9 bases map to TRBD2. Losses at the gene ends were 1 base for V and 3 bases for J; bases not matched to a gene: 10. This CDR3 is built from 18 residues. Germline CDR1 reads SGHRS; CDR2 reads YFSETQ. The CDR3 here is CASSLNPGGRAYTGELFF. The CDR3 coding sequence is TGCGCCAGCAGCTTGAATCCCGGCGGGAGGGCCTACACCGGGGAGCTGTTTTTT.

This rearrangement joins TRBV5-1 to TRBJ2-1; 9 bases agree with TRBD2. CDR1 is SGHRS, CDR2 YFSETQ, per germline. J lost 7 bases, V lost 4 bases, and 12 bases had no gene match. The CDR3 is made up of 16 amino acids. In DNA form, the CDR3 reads TGCGCCAGCAGCCCCGGACTAGCGATAATCGGGAATGAGCAGTTCTTC. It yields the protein CASSPGLAIIGNEQFF.

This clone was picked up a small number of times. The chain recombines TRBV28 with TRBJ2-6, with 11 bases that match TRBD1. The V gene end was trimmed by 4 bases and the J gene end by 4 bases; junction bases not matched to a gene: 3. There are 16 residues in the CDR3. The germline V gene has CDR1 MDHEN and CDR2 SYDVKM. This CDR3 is CASSSGQGDGANVLTF. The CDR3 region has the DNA TGTGCCAGCAGTTCGGGACAGGGGGACGGGGCCAACGTCCTGACTTTC. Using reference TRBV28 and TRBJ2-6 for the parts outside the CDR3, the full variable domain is DVKVTQSSRYLVKRTGEKVFLECVQDMDHENMFWYRQDPGLGLRLIYFSYDVKMKEKGDIPEGYSVSREKKERFSLILESASTNQTSMYLCASSSGQGDGANVLTFGAGSRLTVL.

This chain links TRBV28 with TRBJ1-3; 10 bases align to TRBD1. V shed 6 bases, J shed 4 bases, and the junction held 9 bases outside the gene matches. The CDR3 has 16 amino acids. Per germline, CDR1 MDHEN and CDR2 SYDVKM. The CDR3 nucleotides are TGTGCCAGCAGGTTGGGACAGGGGTCGTACGGAAACACCATATATTTT. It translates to CASRLGQGSYGNTIYF.

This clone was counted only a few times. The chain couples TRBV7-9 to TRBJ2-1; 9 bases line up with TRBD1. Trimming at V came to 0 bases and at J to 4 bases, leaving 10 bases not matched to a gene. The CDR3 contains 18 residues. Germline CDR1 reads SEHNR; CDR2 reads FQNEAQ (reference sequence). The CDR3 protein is CASSLARGQGVRYNEQFF. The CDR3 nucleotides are TGTGCCAGCAGCTTAGCCCGGGGACAGGGCGTGAGGTACAATGAGCAGTTCTTC. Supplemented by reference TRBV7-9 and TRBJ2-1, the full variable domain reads DTGVSQNPRHKITKRGQNVTFRCDPISEHNRLYWYRQTLGQGPEFLTYFQNEAQLEKSRLLSDRFSAERPKGSFSTLEIQRTEQGDSAMYLCASSLARGQGVRYNEQFFGPGTRLTVL.

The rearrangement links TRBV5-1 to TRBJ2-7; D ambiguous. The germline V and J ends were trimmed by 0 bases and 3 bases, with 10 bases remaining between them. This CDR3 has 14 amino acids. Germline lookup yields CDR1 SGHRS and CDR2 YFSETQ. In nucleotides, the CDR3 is TGCGCCAGCAGCTTGGGCCCGAGGCGCTACGAGCAGTACTTC. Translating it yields CASSLGPRRYEQYF.

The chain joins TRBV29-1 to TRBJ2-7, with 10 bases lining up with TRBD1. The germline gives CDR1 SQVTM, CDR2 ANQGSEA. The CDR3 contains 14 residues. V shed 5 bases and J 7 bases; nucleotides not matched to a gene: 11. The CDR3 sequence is CSVTGTGDIREQYF. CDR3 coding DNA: TGCAGCGTTACCGGGACAGGGGACATTAGGGAGCAGTACTTC.

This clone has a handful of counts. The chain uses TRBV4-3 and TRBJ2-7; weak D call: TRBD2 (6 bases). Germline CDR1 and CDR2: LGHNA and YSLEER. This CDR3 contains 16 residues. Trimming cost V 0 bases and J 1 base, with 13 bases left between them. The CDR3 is CASSQDRAGQSYEQYF. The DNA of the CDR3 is TGCGCCAGCAGCCAAGATCGGGCGGGGCAATCCTACGAGCAGTACTTC.

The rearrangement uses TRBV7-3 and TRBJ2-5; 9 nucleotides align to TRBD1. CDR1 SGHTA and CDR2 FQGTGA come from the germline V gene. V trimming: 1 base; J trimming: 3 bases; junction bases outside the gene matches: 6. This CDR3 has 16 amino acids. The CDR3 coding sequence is TGTGCCAGCAGCTTAAACCCCGGGACAGGGAAAGAGACCCAGTACTTC. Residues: CASSLNPGTGKETQYF.

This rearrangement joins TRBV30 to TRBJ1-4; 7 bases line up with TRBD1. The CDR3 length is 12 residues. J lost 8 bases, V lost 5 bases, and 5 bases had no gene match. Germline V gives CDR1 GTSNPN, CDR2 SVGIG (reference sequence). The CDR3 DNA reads TGTGCCTGGGAGACAGGGAACGAAAAACTGTTTTTT. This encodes CAWETGNEKLFF.

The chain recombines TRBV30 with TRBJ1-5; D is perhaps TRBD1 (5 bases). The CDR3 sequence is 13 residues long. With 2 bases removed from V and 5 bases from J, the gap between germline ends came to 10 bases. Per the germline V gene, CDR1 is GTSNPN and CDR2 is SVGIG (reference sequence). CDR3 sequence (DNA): TGTGCCTGGAGTTCAGGGACTGATCAGCCCCAGCATTTT. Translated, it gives CAWSSGTDQPQHF.

In nucleotides, the CDR3 is TGTGCCAGCCGGACTAGCGGGAGTGTCAAGCAGTACTTC. It translates to CASRTSGSVKQYF. This sequence joins TRBV28 and TRBJ2-7; TRBD2 matches at 13 bases. With V trimmed by 8 bases and J by 8 bases, 6 bases remained unmatched. The CDR3 spans 13 residues. Per the germline V gene, CDR1 is MDHEN and CDR2 is SYDVKM.

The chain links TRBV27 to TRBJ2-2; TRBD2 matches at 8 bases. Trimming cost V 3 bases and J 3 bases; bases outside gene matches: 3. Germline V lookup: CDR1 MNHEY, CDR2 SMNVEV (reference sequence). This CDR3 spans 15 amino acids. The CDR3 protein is CASSLSGGHTGELFF. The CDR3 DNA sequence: TGTGCCAGCAGTTTGTCGGGGGGGCACACCGGGGAGCTGTTTTTT.

CDR3 bases: TGTGCCAGCAGCTTAGCACGACTAGCGGGACCGGGCCGGGATACGCAGTATTTT. This encodes CASSLARLAGPGRDTQYF. The chain combines TRBV7-8 with TRBJ2-3, with 11 bases identical to TRBD2. Per germline, CDR1 SGHVS and CDR2 FQNEAQ. The trim removed 0 bases at V and 6 bases at J, leaving 11 bases unmatched. This CDR3 has 18 residues.

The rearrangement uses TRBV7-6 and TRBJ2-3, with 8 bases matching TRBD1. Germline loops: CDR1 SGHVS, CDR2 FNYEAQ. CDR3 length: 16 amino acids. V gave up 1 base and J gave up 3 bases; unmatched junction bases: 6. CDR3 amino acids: CASSLVRGLRTDTQYF. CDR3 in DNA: TGTGCCAGCAGCTTAGTCAGGGGGCTACGTACAGATACGCAGTATTTT.

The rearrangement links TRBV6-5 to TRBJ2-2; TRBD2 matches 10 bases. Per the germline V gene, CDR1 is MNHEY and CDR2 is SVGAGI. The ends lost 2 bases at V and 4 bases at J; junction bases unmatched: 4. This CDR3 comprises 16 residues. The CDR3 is CASSYGSGRGTGELFF. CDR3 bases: TGTGCCAGCAGTTACGGAAGCGGGAGGGGCACCGGGGAGCTGTTTTTT.

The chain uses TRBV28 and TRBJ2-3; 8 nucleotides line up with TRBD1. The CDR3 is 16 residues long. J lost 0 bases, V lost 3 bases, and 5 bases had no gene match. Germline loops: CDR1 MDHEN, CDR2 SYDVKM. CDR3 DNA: TGTGCCAGCAGTTTTATCCGGACAGGGAGCACAGATACGCAGTATTTT. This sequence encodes CASSFIRTGSTDTQYF.

CDR3: CASSVRQGADTGELFF. The CDR3 DNA follows: TGTGCCAGCAGCGTAAGACAGGGGGCCGACACCGGGGAGCTGTTTTTT. This chain uses TRBV9 with TRBJ2-2; 10 bases agree with TRBD1. The V segment lost 1 base and the J segment 3 bases; nucleotides outside the gene matches: 3. The CDR3 runs to 16 residues. CDR1 and CDR2 (germline): SGDLS, YYNGEE.

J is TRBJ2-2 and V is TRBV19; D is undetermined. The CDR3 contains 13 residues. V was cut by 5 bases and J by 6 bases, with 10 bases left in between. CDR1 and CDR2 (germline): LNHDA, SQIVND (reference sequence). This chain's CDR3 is CASSLLFPGELFF. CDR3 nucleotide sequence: TGTGCCAGTAGTCTACTATTTCCCGGGGAGCTGTTTTTT.

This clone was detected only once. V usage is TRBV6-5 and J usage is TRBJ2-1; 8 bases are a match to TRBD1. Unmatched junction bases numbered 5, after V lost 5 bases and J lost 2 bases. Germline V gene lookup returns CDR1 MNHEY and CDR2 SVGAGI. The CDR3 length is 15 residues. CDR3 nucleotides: TGTGCCAGCAGTACTGGACAGGGAGCCTACAATGAGCAGTTCTTC. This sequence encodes CASSTGQGAYNEQFF.